This entry lists 28 T cell receptor beta chains sequenced from one sample in a study of spatial heterogeneity in lung cancer (dated by TCRdb to between 2018 and 2020). Summary of the overall study and its limitations: A correlation was observed between the number of expanded intratumoral alpha and beta TCRs and the tumor nonsynonymous mutation count.

Reading the label with the study, this specimen's time point is: sample taken at primary tumor resection. To prepare the library, 5' RACE was applied. Data came from a NextSeq 500. TCRdb reanalyzed the raw reads on its own, using fastp at Q25 for trimming and MiXCR for clone calling, and kept in-frame beta chains. Rows with one shared CDR3 protein collapse into an entry with the most common genes and DNA. The sample records about 8,400 distinct CDR3 sequences, almost 8.5% of which are singletons. The leading ten clones occupy approximately 4.1% of the sample. These receptors lack a known antigen. The sequences come from lung tumor tissue, collected at surgery. These receptors originate from a male donor with early-stage non-small cell lung cancer.

This clonotype is classed as medium-sized. Found in a library prepared for alpha chains, this beta chain is an off-target read, and its abundance has little meaning. The V call is TRBV5-1, the J call TRBJ2-7; 8 bases are a match to TRBD1. CDR1 SGHRS and CDR2 YFSETQ come from the germline V gene. V shed 3 bases, J shed 0 bases, and the junction held 5 bases outside the gene matches. The CDR3 runs to 15 residues. CDR3: CASSSQGATSYEQYF. CDR3 bases: TGCGCCAGCAGCTCCCAGGGGGCAACCTCCTACGAGCAGTACTTC.

A note on this clonotype: Within a library made for alpha chains, this beta chain is off target, and its count is uninformative. The V call is TRBV7-8, the J call TRBJ2-1, with 8 bases lining up with TRBD2. The CDR3 covers 13 residues. CDR1 is SGHVS, CDR2 FQNEAQ, per germline. J lost 12 bases, V lost 3 bases, and 7 bases had no gene match. The DNA for the CDR3 is TGTGCCAGCAGCTTTGCTAGCGGGTATTCGCAGTTCTTC. Translated: CASSFASGYSQFF.

In its sample, this clonotype ranks as medium-sized (0.01 to 0.1%). Found in a library prepared for alpha chains, this beta chain is an off-target read, and its abundance has little meaning. V usage is TRBV25-1 and J usage is TRBJ2-2, with D perhaps TRBD1 (6 bases). The germline V gene encodes CDR1 MGHDK and CDR2 SYGVNS. The CDR3 loop spans 15 amino acids. V shed 6 bases and J shed 2 bases, with 13 bases lying between them. The CDR3 DNA follows: TGTGCCAGCAGAGCCTCCGGGACAAACACCGGGGAGCTGTTTTTT. As protein: CASRASGTNTGELFF.

This clonotype is medium-sized. A library made for alpha chains picked up this beta chain off target, so its size means little. This chain joins TRBV27 and TRBJ2-7, with D unresolved. CDR1 is MNHEY and CDR2 is SMNVEV in the germline V gene (reference sequence). The CDR3 spans 13 residues. With 8 bases removed from V and 4 bases from J, the gap between germline ends came to 15 bases. The CDR3 spells CASAYSLLYEQYF. CDR3 nucleotide sequence: TGTGCCAGCGCGTACTCTCTCCTTTACGAGCAGTACTTC.

This clonotype was seen a handful of times. This beta chain lies outside the target of a library built for alpha chains; its clone size means little. The chain recombines TRBV18 with TRBJ1-5; 9 bases align to TRBD1. Germline V gene sequence: CDR1 KGHSH, CDR2 LQKENI. The length of the CDR3 is 15 residues. Trimming cost V 8 bases and J 4 bases; bases outside gene matches: 9. The CDR3 DNA sequence: TGTGCCAGCCGCTCCGAGACAGGGGGGAATCAGCCCCAGCATTTT. Protein sequence: CASRSETGGNQPQHF.

In this sample, this clonotype is medium-sized (0.01 to 0.1%). This beta chain lies outside the target of a library built for alpha chains; its clone size means little. The chain carries TRBV11-2 and TRBJ2-1, with 7 nucleotides matching TRBD2. In germline, CDR1 is SGHAT, CDR2 FQNNGV. The CDR3 loop spans 14 amino acids. With 5 bases clipped from V and 3 bases from J, the junction kept 4 bases outside the gene matches. CDR3 amino acids: CASSHGTNYNEQFF. CDR3 in DNA: TGTGCCAGCAGCCATGGGACTAACTACAATGAGCAGTTCTTC.

This clonotype was seen at least ten times. This beta chain appears as a stray read in a library generated for alpha chains; its size is not informative. The V and J genes are TRBV5-6 and TRBJ2-2, with 8 bases matching TRBD2. Germline assignment: CDR1 SGHDT and CDR2 YYEEEE. V gave up 4 bases and J gave up 4 bases; unmatched junction bases: 12. This CDR3 comprises 17 residues. The CDR3 sequence is CASSPELAGRGTGELFF. CDR3 DNA sequence: TGTGCCAGCAGCCCCGAATTAGCGGGACGGGGCACCGGGGAGCTGTTTTTT.

Notes on this clonotype: A read error may produce the germline difference seen at one junction end. The size of this beta chain means little, since it is a stray read in a library made for alpha chains. The rearrangement joins TRBV3-1 to TRBJ1-2, with D perhaps TRBD1 (5 bases). The germline CDR1 and CDR2 sequences are LGHDT and YNNKEL (reference sequence). CDR3 length: 15 amino acids. The CDR3 DNA sequence: TGTGCCAGCGGCCAAGATCCAGGGCAAACCTATGGCTACACCTTC. It translates to CASGQDPGQTYGYTF.

This clonotype was seen many times. Being off target in a library aimed at alpha chains, this beta chain has a size of little meaning. The rearrangement uses TRBV20-1 and TRBJ2-1; the D call may be TRBD1 or TRBD2 (5 bases each). V was pared by 6 bases and J by 5 bases, with 14 bases between. This CDR3 comprises 13 residues. CDR1 and CDR2 (germline): DFQATT, SNEGSKA (reference sequence). CDR3 coding DNA: TGCAGTGCACTCCTTGGGACCAACAATGAGCAGTTCTTC. Translated, it gives CSALLGTNNEQFF.

This clonotype is labeled as medium-sized. Since the library was made to target alpha chains, this beta chain is a stray read and its abundance is not meaningful. The chain carries TRBV5-5 and TRBJ2-3; 14 nucleotides agree with TRBD2. The trim removed 4 bases at V and 2 bases at J, leaving 6 bases unmatched. CDR1 and CDR2 (germline): SGHKS, YYEKEE (reference sequence). The CDR3 length is 17 residues. The CDR3 DNA is TGTGCCAGCAGCAAAAGACTAGCGGGAGGGCCCACAGATACGCAGTATTTT. It specifies CASSKRLAGGPTDTQYF.

This clonotype was seen ten or more times. Little can be read into the size of this beta chain, an off-target read in a library designed for alpha chains. The chain joins TRBV5-1 to TRBJ2-5; 8 bases are a match to TRBD1. J lost 4 bases, V lost 4 bases, and 3 bases had no gene match. CDR3 length: 13 residues. The V gene's germline CDR1 is SGHRS and CDR2 YFSETQ. Written as DNA, the CDR3 is TGCGCCAGCAGCCCCGGGACAGGAGAGACCCAGTACTTC. It yields the protein CASSPGTGETQYF.

By share, this clonotype counts as medium-sized (0.01 to 0.1%). This beta chain lies outside the target of a library built for alpha chains; its clone size means little. The chain is built from TRBV20-1 and TRBJ2-1; no reliable D call. The V end lost 7 bases, the J end lost 3 bases, and 19 bases lay between the germline ends. The CDR3 runs to 15 residues. Germline assignment: CDR1 DFQATT and CDR2 SNEGSKA (reference sequence). The CDR3 nucleotides read TGCAGTGTTTCGAGTCAGCTGGTAATCTACAATGAGCAGTTCTTC. It codes for CSVSSQLVIYNEQFF.

This clonotype is medium-sized in the sample. This beta chain came through as a stray read in a library set up for alpha chains, and its size says little. V is TRBV19 and J is TRBJ2-7, with 8 bases matching TRBD2. This CDR3 region has 14 residues. Trimming at V came to 11 bases and at J to 3 bases, leaving 12 bases not matched to a gene. Germline V gives CDR1 LNHDA, CDR2 SQIVND (reference sequence). CDR3 residues: CACRPTSEYYEQYF. Written as DNA, the CDR3 is TGTGCCTGCCGCCCGACTAGCGAGTACTACGAGCAGTACTTC.

This clonotype qualifies as medium-sized (0.01 to 0.1%). In a library made to pick up alpha chains, this beta chain is a stray read with a size that means little. The chain has TRBV27 and TRBJ2-2; D is uncertain. Germline CDR1 and CDR2: MNHEY and SMNVEV (reference sequence). The CDR3 totals 16 residues. The V end was cut by 7 bases, the J end by 1 base, with 16 bases between. The CDR3 DNA reads TGTGCCAGCACCTCAGCACTTATACGGAACACCGGGGAGCTGTTTTTT. Amino acid sequence: CASTSALIRNTGELFF.

Many counts were recorded for this clonotype. This beta chain turned up in a library designed for alpha chains; as an off-target read, its abundance says little. The chain couples TRBV29-1 to TRBJ2-3; possibly TRBD1 or TRBD2 for D (5 bases each). Per germline, CDR1 SQVTM and CDR2 ANQGSEA. This CDR3 has 15 residues. V was shortened by 0 bases and J by 0 bases, with 10 bases between the two germline ends. For the CDR3, the DNA is TGCAGCGTTGAAGATGGGGGTTTTAGCACAGATACGCAGTATTTT. Protein sequence: CSVEDGGFSTDTQYF.

This clonotype is deemed medium-sized. This beta chain is an off-target read within a library intended for alpha chains, so its frequency means little. The chain is built from TRBV19 and TRBJ1-5, with D uncertain. Between the trimmed V and J ends, which lost 9 bases and 2 bases, there was a span of 17 bases. CDR3 length: 15 amino acids. In germline, CDR1 is LNHDA, CDR2 SQIVND (reference sequence). The CDR3 loop is CASSTGEARNQPQHF. The CDR3, as DNA: TGTGCCAGCAGCACCGGGGAGGCGCGCAATCAGCCCCAGCATTTT.

Relative to its sample, this clonotype is medium-sized. This beta chain is a stray sequence in a library constructed for alpha chains; its clone size is not meaningful. V usage is TRBV28 and J usage is TRBJ1-2; D unresolved. CDR3 size: 15 residues. The germline V gene has CDR1 MDHEN and CDR2 SYDVKM. V lost 7 bases to trimming and J lost 5 bases, with 20 bases between them. Here the CDR3 DNA reads TGTGCCAGCACCATTCCCGCGGAGGGCCGATATGGCTACACCTTC. Translating it yields CASTIPAEGRYGYTF.

Points on this clonotype: The size of this beta chain means little, since it is a stray read in a library made for alpha chains. The gene calls are TRBV18 and TRBJ2-2; tentatively, D is TRBD1 or TRBD2 (5 bases each). This CDR3 has 17 amino acids. Between the trimmed V and J ends, which lost 1 base and 4 bases, there was a span of 16 bases. CDR1 and CDR2 (germline): KGHSH, LQKENI. CDR3 nucleotides: TGTGCCAGCTCACCACAGATATGGGACGGGGCCACCGGGGAGCTGTTTTTT. This encodes CASSPQIWDGATGELFF.

This clonotype was observed at least ten times. This beta chain appears as a stray read in a library generated for alpha chains; its size is not informative. The J gene is TRBJ2-5, the V gene TRBV14; D ambiguous. Germline CDR1 and CDR2: SGHDN and FVKESK. The CDR3 is 15 amino acids. V was clipped by 4 bases and J by 2 bases, with 14 bases between them. Here the CDR3 DNA reads TGTGCCAGCAGCCGCTACTCGCAACCACAAGAGACCCAGTACTTC. Protein product: CASSRYSQPQETQYF.

By share of the sample, this clonotype is medium-sized. The library was designed around alpha chains, so this beta chain is a stray read whose abundance carries little weight. The chain recombines TRBV7-2 with TRBJ1-2; D is undetermined. The CDR3 totals 12 residues. Germline V gene lookup returns CDR1 SGHTA and CDR2 FQGNSA. V lost 5 bases to trimming and J lost 2 bases, with 6 bases between them. In DNA, the CDR3 is TGTGCCAGCAGCCCAGCGAACTATGGCTACACCTTC. It yields the protein CASSPANYGYTF. The entire variable domain, with the rest obtained from reference TRBV7-2 and TRBJ1-2, is as follows: GAGVSQSPSNKVTEKGKDVELRCDPISGHTALYWYRQSLGQGLEFLIYFQGNSAPDKSGLPSDRFSAERTGGSVSTLTIQRTQQEDSAVYLCASSPANYGYTFGSGTRLTVV.

The table lists this clonotype with many counts. For a library built for alpha chains, this beta chain is a stray read; little rests on its size. The rearrangement uses TRBV14 and TRBJ2-3, with D possibly being TRBD2 (5 bases). The germline CDR1 and CDR2 sequences are SGHDN and FVKESK. V was cut by 1 base and J by 0 bases, with 8 bases left in between. CDR3 length: 15 amino acids. In DNA form, the CDR3 reads TGTGCCAGCAGCCAAGGGGAGACTAGCACAGATACGCAGTATTTT. This translates into CASSQGETSTDTQYF.

This clonotype was observed at least ten times. This beta chain turned up in a library designed for alpha chains; as an off-target read, its abundance says little. The chain couples TRBV20-1 to TRBJ2-4; no firm D call. The CDR3 extends over 16 amino acids. Per the germline V gene, CDR1 is DFQATT and CDR2 is SNEGSKA (reference sequence). V was shortened by 4 bases and J by 0 bases, with 16 bases between the two germline ends. DNA of the CDR3: TGCAGTGCTACGTTAAGGACGGCGTTAGCCAAAAACATTCAGTACTTC. Translated: CSATLRTALAKNIQYF.

This clonotype was seen repeatedly, ten times or more. This beta chain is an off-target read within a library intended for alpha chains, so its frequency means little. The CDR3 nucleotides read TGTGCCAGCAGCTTAAGGGAGGGTGGGGATACGCAGTATTTT. It specifies CASSLREGGDTQYF. This chain connects TRBV7-3 to TRBJ2-3; 7 positions match TRBD2. Germline loops: CDR1 SGHTA, CDR2 FQGTGA. The CDR3 totals 14 residues. V lost 1 base, J lost 6 bases, and 4 bases stayed unmatched.

This clonotype is classed as medium-sized. A library prepared for alpha chains yielded this beta chain as an off-target read; its size is of little meaning. The chain couples TRBV29-1 to TRBJ2-3, with TRBD2 identical over 8 bases. CDR1 is SQVTM and CDR2 is ANQGSEA in the germline V gene. The CDR3 length is 15 residues. After removal of 4 bases from V and 1 base from J, the junction contained 7 bases not matched to a gene. The CDR3 nucleotides are TGCAGCGTTGGGGGCCCGGGACTAGGCACAGATACGCAGTATTTT. It specifies CSVGGPGLGTDTQYF.

This clonotype is categorized as medium-sized. Since the library was made to target alpha chains, this beta chain is a stray read and its abundance is not meaningful. This chain joins TRBV28 and TRBJ2-1, with 7 bases that match TRBD1. CDR1 and CDR2 (germline): MDHEN, SYDVKM. CDR3 length: 16 amino acids. Trimming removed 4 bases from V and 1 base from J; junction bases left unmatched: 7. The CDR3, as DNA: TGTGCCAGCAGTTCCAGACAGGGTAGATCCTACAATGAGCAGTTCTTC. Its protein product is CASSSRQGRSYNEQFF.

To note about this clonotype: Little can be read into the size of this beta chain, an off-target read in a library designed for alpha chains. The chain combines TRBV4-3 with TRBJ2-1; 11 bases align to TRBD2. The CDR3 runs to 15 residues. V gave up 6 bases and J gave up 6 bases; unmatched junction bases: 7. In germline, CDR1 is LGHNA, CDR2 YSLEER. The CDR3 loop is CASSPTGLAGNEQFF. For the CDR3, the DNA is TGCGCCAGCAGTCCAACCGGACTAGCGGGCAATGAGCAGTTCTTC.

In regard to this clonotype: Because this beta chain is a stray read in a library intended to capture alpha chains, its abundance should not be given much weight. This chain links TRBV7-2 with TRBJ2-7, with 8 nucleotides matching TRBD2. Germline CDR1 and CDR2: SGHTA and FQGNSA. The CDR3 spans 14 residues. V lost 4 bases and J lost 6; bases outside the gene matches: 8. The DNA for the CDR3 is TGTGCCAGCAGCTCAATCCGACGGGAGGGCGAGCAGTACTTC. It is translated as CASSSIRREGEQYF.

This clonotype is medium-sized by share. Being off target in a library aimed at alpha chains, this beta chain has a size of little meaning. This chain uses TRBV24-1 with TRBJ2-2, with D perhaps TRBD2 (6 bases). Germline V gives CDR1 KGHDR, CDR2 SFDVKD. The V end was cut by 8 bases, the J end by 2 bases, with 11 bases between. This CDR3 is built from 14 residues. The CDR3 nucleotides read TGTGCCACCATGGGCGGGGATAACACCGGGGAGCTGTTTTTT. Amino acids: CATMGGDNTGELFF.